This T cell receptor (beta chain) was captured by sequencing in a study of identical twins. Healthy Caucasians were all of the donors. Template switching created a universal primer site, and the cDNA included unique molecular identifiers. TCRdb processed the 5' RACE reads anew with MiXCR; each CDR3 protein has one entry. The table lists about 690,000 distinct CDR3 sequences, 5.5% to 6.5% of them singletons, with about 2% in the top ten. At least ten counts were recorded for this clonotype. No antigen is known for it. Germline values: CDR1 LGHNA, CDR2 YNFKEQ. This CDR3 has 17 residues. The J segment lost 7 bases and the V segment lost 0 bases, leaving 13 bases of the junction unmatched. Study-level findings and limits: Fewer insertions marked abundant cord blood beta clonotypes; young adult naive trended weakly, memory not at all.

This clonotype was sampled from a man younger than 30 in good health. J is TRBJ1-2 and V is TRBV4-2, with 8 bases aligning to TRBD1. The sequencing input was naive T cells sorted from blood. CDR3: CASSQDRQTGEMGGYTF. CDR3 DNA sequence: TGTGCCAGCAGCCAAGATCGACAGACAGGGGAGATGGGTGGCTACACCTTC.